This TCR beta chain was sequenced for a study of T cell repertoires in cytomegalovirus infection. Study context: In the study, CMV epitopes included recently identified HLA-C-restricted and well-studied HLA-B-restricted ones.

As to this clonotype: Its cognate antigen is unknown.

A single record per CDR3 protein comes from TCRdb applying MiXCR to the reads. In the table there are 20,000 to 30,000 distinct CDR3 sequences, approximately 22% of which are singletons. CDR1 is MNHEY, CDR2 SMNVEV, per germline (reference sequence). The CDR3 length is 15 residues. Between the trimmed V and J ends, which lost 7 bases and 2 bases, there was a span of 15 bases. The chain links TRBV27 to TRBJ2-1; D unresolved. The source is a human donor in good health (CMV status not recorded). Some clones in this sample may be carry-over from other donors' samples. The source material was CD8+ T cells from cultured PBMCs, sampled from culture after CMV antigen stimulation. The DNA for the CDR3 is TGTGCCAGCAACGACAAGCCGTTAACCTACAATGAGCAGTTCTTC. As protein: CASNDKPLTYNEQFF.